This TCR beta chain was obtained from a study of cytomegalovirus exposure and HLA in healthy donors. Study outcomes and limitations: Generally TCR sequences proved uncommon, though certain public TCRs appeared in numerous donors. As confirmed in vitro, a few CMV-associated chains were specific for CMV antigens. An analysis done earlier found most TCR beta V segments productive about 90% or about 30% of the time. As a later analysis revealed, the rate of TCR association differed by HLA locus, with DRB1 most and HLA-C fewest.

A multiplex PCR was run with 60 Vbeta primers and 13 Jbeta primers. The data were produced by immunoSEQ multiplex PCR, yet TCRdb's version contains in-frame clones alone and is incomplete. The data contain some 190,000 clones, around 80% of them singletons. As to this clone: What it binds is unknown.

Germline CDR1 reads ENHRY; CDR2 reads SYGVKD. V was pared by 10 bases and J by 3 bases, with 10 bases between. The CDR3 runs to 11 residues. The source material was PBMCs. The chain recombines TRBV10-3 with TRBJ2-7; D gene uncertain. The origin of this receptor is a man aged 18 to 35 in good health and CMV-seronegative. The CDR3 DNA sequence: TGTGCCACGAGATCCGTCTACGAGCAGTACTTC. Its protein is CATRSVYEQYF.